What follows describes a single T cell receptor (beta chain). The data belong to a study of shared clonotypes between healthy human individuals. The input for sorted-subset replicate PCRs was 200 ng DNA, some 30,000 T cell genomes. Authors' analysis steps: ImmunoSEQ gave junction-only sequences without quality scores, so filtering differed. Profiled with immunoSEQ multiplex PCR; TCRdb holds only in-frame clones, not every one. V, J and clone size derive from that table, while D and trimming were established from the DNA sequence. Of more than 550,000 clones in the sample, 80% to 95% were seen once. The sequenced sample consisted of memory CD8+ T cells from PBMCs. Subset noted: CD45RO+ cells pooled with CCR7-negative TemRA cells. This sequence originates from a man younger than 30 in good health. Some clones in this sample may be carry-over from other donors' samples.

CDR3 amino acids: CASSLFTARTPYNEQFF. Here the CDR3 DNA reads TGCGCCAGCAGCCTCTTTACGGCGCGGACCCCCTACAATGAGCAGTTCTTC. The J gene is TRBJ2-1, the V gene TRBV4-1; D remains unclear. The length of the CDR3 is 17 residues. Germline values: CDR1 MGHRA, CDR2 YSYEKL. Trimming cost V 4 bases and J 2 bases, with 18 bases left between them.